Listed below are T cell receptor beta chains from one sample, sequenced in a study of CD8 T cells in ankylosing spondylitis. MiXCR was run by TCRdb on the 5' RACE reads, yielding one entry per CDR3 protein. The sample includes about 240,000 distinct CDR3 sequences, 20% to 30% of them seen just once. Sequencing was performed on blood, either unsorted or a sorted T cell fraction (not recorded which). These receptor sequences come from a male donor with ankylosing spondylitis or in good health (not recorded which). Each CDR3 is given with its conserved first and last residue. The order of the fields is J gene, D gene, clone size, V gene, CDR3 DNA, CDR3 protein. D genes are given only for firm matches. Some rows mark clone size as missing; the rest say once, few, many or name a class of expanded clone.

>TRBJ2-5|.|many|TRBV27
TGTGCCAGCAGTTTATCGAGACGCCAGCGGGAGACCCAGTACTTC
CASSLSRRQRETQYF
>TRBJ1-1|.|.|TRBV14
TGTGCCAGCAGCCAGATTTACACTGAAGCTTTCTTT
CASSQIYTEAFF
>TRBJ2-1|.|many|TRBV24-1
TGTGCCACCAGTGCCACGGGGAGTGAGCAGTTCTTC
CATSATGSEQFF
>TRBJ2-3|TRBD2|.|TRBV20-1
TGCAGTGCCCCCTCATCGGGACTAGAGGGGGATACGCAGTATTTT
CSAPSSGLEGDTQYF
>TRBJ2-1|TRBD1|many|TRBV6-5
TGTGCCAGCAGTTTGACAGGGGGCAGTGAGCAGTTCTTC
CASSLTGGSEQFF
>TRBJ2-7|.|.|TRBV2
TGTGCCAGCAGTGAAACTGGGAAGGGTCCCTACGAGCAGTACTTC
CASSETGKGPYEQYF
>TRBJ2-1|.|.|TRBV7-2
TGTGCCAGCAGCTTAGAGCGGGCGGGGACGAATGAGCAGTTCTTC
CASSLERAGTNEQFF
>TRBJ2-4|.|.|TRBV20-1
TGCAGTGCTAGAGTCCTAACCGGGTCTGCCAAAAACATTCAGTACTTC
CSARVLTGSAKNIQYF
>TRBJ1-1|TRBD1|many|TRBV12-3/TRBV12-4
TGTGCCAGCAGCAGACAGGGGAGGAACACTGAAGCTTTCTTT
CASSRQGRNTEAFF
>TRBJ1-4|.|many|TRBV7-6
TGTGCCAGCAGCCCCCTAGGACACGGGCGGGAAAAACTGTTTTTT
CASSPLGHGREKLFF
>TRBJ2-1|TRBD2|many|TRBV20-1
TGCAGTGCTAAACCGGGACTAGCGGGGGGGAAGGGGAATGAGCAGTTCTTC
CSAKPGLAGGKGNEQFF
>TRBJ1-5|.|many|TRBV20-1
TGCAGTGCTAGTGCAGGGTATAGCAATCAGCCCCAGCATTTT
CSASAGYSNQPQHF
>TRBJ2-1|.|.|TRBV15
TGTGCCACCAGCAGACATCCGTGGCGCACAGGAGGGAGCAATGAGCAGTTCTTC
CATSRHPWRTGGSNEQFF
>TRBJ2-5|.|few|TRBV20-1
TGCAGTGCTAGACTACAGAAGTCGGGGAAGACCCAGTACTTC
CSARLQKSGKTQYF
>TRBJ1-2|.|many|TRBV11-2
TGTGCCAGCAGCTTAGCTCAGGGGAACTATGGCTACACCTTC
CASSLAQGNYGYTF
>TRBJ2-1|.|.|TRBV7-7
TGTGCCAGCAGCTTCCAATTCCTCCTCGCCGACGGCGATGAGCAGTTCTTC
CASSFQFLLADGDEQFF
>TRBJ2-3|.|.|TRBV6-6
TGTGCCAGCAGTTACAGACAGTTAGATACGCAGTATTTT
CASSYRQLDTQYF
>TRBJ2-2|.|few|TRBV20-1
TGCAGTGCTAGAGAATACAGAAGAACCGGGGAGCTGTTTTTT
CSAREYRRTGELFF
>TRBJ2-5|TRBD2|few|TRBV20-1
TGCAGTGCCAATAGCGGGGGGGGTGAGACCCAGTACTTC
CSANSGGGETQYF
>TRBJ2-3|.|many|TRBV12-3/TRBV12-4
TGTGCCAGCAAGTCCCGTCGCACAGATACGCAGTATTTT
CASKSRRTDTQYF
>TRBJ1-2|.|few|TRBV20-1
TGCAGTGCTAGAGATGAGGCCAAAACCTATGGCTACACCTTC
CSARDEAKTYGYTF
>TRBJ1-6|.|.|TRBV7-8
TGTGCCAGCAGCTTCCCGGTCGAGGGTCCCTATAATTCACCCCTCCACTTT
CASSFPVEGPYNSPLHF
>TRBJ2-7|.|many|TRBV20-1
TGCAGTGCTAGGCCCGGGGCGGCCGAGCAGTACTTC
CSARPGAAEQYF
>TRBJ2-5|.|few|TRBV5-1
TGCGCCAGCAGCCAAGGGGGTACAGAGACCCAGTACTTC
CASSQGGTETQYF
>TRBJ2-7|TRBD2|.|TRBV10-2
TGCGCCAGCTGGAGCGGGGGAGGCGAGCAGTACTTC
CASWSGGGEQYF
>TRBJ2-1|TRBD1|few|TRBV20-1
TGCAGTGCTAGCGGGACAGGGGGCGTAAATGAGCAGTTCTTC
CSASGTGGVNEQFF
>TRBJ2-3|TRBD2|.|TRBV20-1
TGCAGTGCCAATGGACTAGCGGGGAACACAGATACGCAGTATTTT
CSANGLAGNTDTQYF
>TRBJ2-3|.|many|TRBV7-2
TGTGCCAGCAGCTTAGTGGGTACAGATACGCAGTATTTT
CASSLVGTDTQYF
>TRBJ2-6|.|few|TRBV6-2/TRBV6-3
TGTGCCAGCAGTTACTCGACCGGGGCAAAGGCCAACGTCCTGACTTTC
CASSYSTGAKANVLTF
>TRBJ1-5|.|.|TRBV19
TGTGCCAGTAGTAGCCCGGGACCCCAGCCCCAGCATTTT
CASSSPGPQPQHF
>TRBJ2-5|.|many|TRBV20-1
TGCAGTGCTCATACAACCGAAGCCAAGAAGACCCAGTACTTC
CSAHTTEAKKTQYF
>TRBJ2-2|TRBD1|many|TRBV20-1
TGCAGTACGGGACAGGGAACCGGGGAGCTGTTTTTT
CSTGQGTGELFF
>TRBJ2-1|TRBD2|many|TRBV20-1
TGCAGTGCTAGTGTTGGGACTAGGGGGTACAATGAGCAGTTCTTC
CSASVGTRGYNEQFF
>TRBJ1-1|TRBD1|.|TRBV10-3
TGTGCCATCAGCTCGGGACAGGGGGTTTGGAACACTGAAGCTTTCTTT
CAISSGQGVWNTEAFF
>TRBJ1-5|.|many|TRBV12-3/TRBV12-4
TGTGCCAGCAGTCTCCAGGGCGGGCAGCCCCAGCATTTT
CASSLQGGQPQHF
>TRBJ2-1|.|.|TRBV7-9
TGTGCCAGCAGCCCCGGCGGGCAGGGACGGTCTAATGAGCAGTTCTTC
CASSPGGQGRSNEQFF
>TRBJ2-7|.|few|TRBV6-4
TGTGCCAGCACCCCCTCCGAGTACGTCCGCGGCGAGCAGTACTTC
CASTPSEYVRGEQYF
>TRBJ1-5|.|.|TRBV6-6
TGTGCCAGCAGTTCTCTTGTGGGTCAGCCCCAGCATTTT
CASSSLVGQPQHF
>TRBJ2-5|.|.|TRBV10-2
TGCGCCAGCTCCCGGGGGTGGCGGGGGACCCAGTACTTC
CASSRGWRGTQYF
>TRBJ1-5|TRBD1|many|TRBV12-3/TRBV12-4
TGTGCCAGCAGTTTAGCTACCAGGGGGCTGGGTCAGCCCCAGCATTTT
CASSLATRGLGQPQHF
>TRBJ2-1|TRBD1|.|TRBV6-5
TGTGCCAGCAGTTACGGACAGGGGTACTCCGATGAGCAGTTCTTC
CASSYGQGYSDEQFF
>TRBJ2-7|.|many|TRBV12-3/TRBV12-4
TGTGCCAGCAGTTTTCTGGGTGGCAGCTCCTACGAGCAGTACTTC
CASSFLGGSSYEQYF
>TRBJ2-7|TRBD1|.|TRBV4-2
TGTGCCAGCAGCCAAGATCGGACAGGGAACGAGCAGTACTTC
CASSQDRTGNEQYF
>TRBJ2-3|.|.|TRBV20-1
TGCAGTGCTAGATATACGTTCAGCACAGATACGCAGTATTTT
CSARYTFSTDTQYF
>TRBJ2-7|TRBD1|many|TRBV27
TGTGCCAGCAGCGGGGACAGGGTAAGATACGAGCAGTACTTC
CASSGDRVRYEQYF
>TRBJ2-6|.|few|TRBV18
TGTGCCAGCTCACCGATAGGGTCTGGGGCCAACGTCCTGACTTTC
CASSPIGSGANVLTF
>TRBJ1-1|.|few|TRBV20-1
TGCAGTGCTAGGCCCCACAGGGAAACTGAAGCTTTCTTT
CSARPHRETEAFF
>TRBJ1-5|TRBD1|many|TRBV12-3/TRBV12-4
TGTGCCAGCAGTTTACAGGACAGGGGAGGACAGCCCCAGCATTTT
CASSLQDRGGQPQHF
>TRBJ2-7|.|.|TRBV5-1
TGCGCCAGCAGCCAACAGGGCCTCGAGCAGTACTTC
CASSQQGLEQYF
>TRBJ2-1|.|many|TRBV11-2
TGTGCCAGCAGCCATCGGGGGCCCTCCTACAATGAGCAGTTCTTC
CASSHRGPSYNEQFF
>TRBJ1-4|.|once|TRBV12-3/TRBV12-4
TGTGCCAGCAGCCCGACAGTGACCGAAAAACTGTTTTTT
CASSPTVTEKLFF
>TRBJ2-7|.|.|TRBV15
TGTGCCACCAGCAGAGACACTTACATCTCCTACGAGCAGTACTTC
CATSRDTYISYEQYF
>TRBJ1-1|.|few|TRBV6-5
TGTGCCAGCAGTTACGGATCCTTGGGGACTGAAGCTTTCTTT
CASSYGSLGTEAFF
>TRBJ2-1|TRBD2|many|TRBV12-3/TRBV12-4
TGTGCCAGCACCGTTAGCGGGGGGGCCGATGAGCAGTTCTTC
CASTVSGGADEQFF
>TRBJ1-1|TRBD1|many|TRBV20-1
TGCAGTGCTTCAACTACAGGGGCTGGGACTGAAGCTTTCTTT
CSASTTGAGTEAFF
>TRBJ2-7|.|many|TRBV28
TGTGCCAGCAGTTTAAACTCCTACGAGCAGTACTTC
CASSLNSYEQYF
>TRBJ2-1|TRBD1|few|TRBV20-1
TGCAGTGCTAGAGATTGGGGGACAGAACGAAATGAGCAGTTCTTC
CSARDWGTERNEQFF
>TRBJ1-2|.|many|TRBV12-3/TRBV12-4
TGTGCCAGCAGTTTATTTGGCCCCTACACCTTC
CASSLFGPYTF
>TRBJ2-3|TRBD2|few|TRBV20-1
TGCAGTGCTAGAGATGCGGCTAGCGGGGGGGAAGATACGCAGTATTTT
CSARDAASGGEDTQYF
>TRBJ2-2|TRBD1|.|TRBV6-1
TGTGCCAGCATCAGCGACAGGGCGACGGGCACCGGGGAGCTGTTTTTT
CASISDRATGTGELFF